A single sample gave rise to the 15 T cell receptor beta chains below, sequenced in a study of low-dose radiotherapy and immunotherapy resistance in tumors. With TRAV- and TRBV-specific primers, first-strand cDNA was made, covering the alpha and beta chains. For amplifying TCRs, the PCR ran for around 20 cycles with Phusion, which was used together with a constant-region primer and the adapter on the V primers. One entry per CDR3 protein, called by TCRdb with MiXCR from the reads. The top ten clones hold 6.5% to 10% of a sample with around 10,000 distinct CDR3 sequences, approximately 51% of them seen once. These receptors all stem from a human donor with advanced metastatic prostate, ovarian, gallbladder or colorectal cancer (not recorded which). This table probably holds off-target reads from a library built for another chain.

This clonotype was detected only once. The V and J genes are TRBV2 and TRBJ2-2; tentative D call: TRBD1 (6 bases). Between the trimmed V and J ends, which lost 5 bases and 4 bases, there was a span of 11 bases. The CDR3 has 14 residues. Germline V CDR1 and CDR2: SNHLY, FYNNEI. CDR3 DNA: TGTGCCAGCAGTCCGAGGACAGTCACCGGGGAGCTGTTTTTT. It specifies CASSPRTVTGELFF.

The chain employs TRBV9 and TRBJ2-5, with 9 bases matching TRBD2. After removal of 0 bases from V and 0 bases from J, the junction contained 9 bases not matched to a gene. The CDR3 consists of 18 residues. CDR1 and CDR2 (germline): SGDLS, YYNGEE. DNA of the CDR3: TGTGCCAGCAGCGTAGTCGGGCTAGCGGGGACCTACCAAGAGACCCAGTACTTC. Encoded protein: CASSVVGLAGTYQETQYF.

This clonotype was seen a few times. J is TRBJ2-3 and V is TRBV12-3 or TRBV12-4, with 7 positions matching TRBD2. This CDR3 contains 17 residues. The V segment lost 3 bases and the J segment 6 bases; nucleotides outside the gene matches: 15. CDR3 DNA: TGTGCCAGCAGTTTCTGGCCGGGAGGTCGCAGGGAGGATACGCAGTATTTT. Its protein product is CASSFWPGGRREDTQYF.

This chain connects TRBV28 to TRBJ2-1; weak D call: TRBD2 (6 bases). Trimming pared 4 bases from V and 15 bases from J, leaving 19 bases between. This CDR3 region has 13 residues. Per germline, CDR1 MDHEN and CDR2 SYDVKM. The CDR3, as DNA: TGTGCCAGCAGTTCCCTTTATCGGGACTCTTGGTTCTTC. Its translation: CASSSLYRDSWFF.

This clonotype was picked up a small number of times. The rearrangement joins TRBV6-6 to TRBJ2-7; TRBD1 aligns across 11 bases. Losses at the gene ends were 3 bases for V and 3 bases for J; bases not matched to a gene: 1. The CDR3 sequence is 14 residues long. Germline V gene data show CDR1 as MNHNY and CDR2 as SVGAGI (reference sequence). The CDR3 DNA follows: TGTGCCAGCAGTTATGGGACAGGGGGCTACGAGCAGTACTTC. Translated: CASSYGTGGYEQYF.

This chain links TRBV27 with TRBJ2-7, with D hard to call. Looked up from germline, CDR1 is MNHEY and CDR2 is SMNVEV (reference sequence). This CDR3 has 14 residues. V gave up 2 bases and J gave up 1 base, with 9 bases separating them. CDR3 residues: CASSLDPLSYEQYF. CDR3 sequence (DNA): TGTGCCAGCAGTTTAGACCCTTTATCCTACGAGCAGTACTTC.

DNA for the CDR3: TGTGCCAGCAGCTTATCGGGAAACCCGTCCGATACGCAGTATTTT. It codes for CASSLSGNPSDTQYF. The V and J genes are TRBV7-3 and TRBJ2-3, with D perhaps matching TRBD2 (5 bases). Trimming left V 2 bases short and J 6 bases short, with 15 bases between. Looked up from germline, CDR1 is SGHTA and CDR2 is FQGTGA. The CDR3 runs 15 residues.

This clonotype occurred once. The gene calls are TRBV5-1 and TRBJ2-1, with D possibly TRBD1 on 6 matching bases. With 1 base removed from V and 0 bases from J, the gap between germline ends came to 17 bases. The CDR3 totals 18 residues. Germline V CDR1 and CDR2: SGHRS, YFSETQ. Here the CDR3 DNA reads TGCGCCAGCAGCTTGCTGGACAGTGAGATGATCTCCTACAATGAGCAGTTCTTC. This gives the protein CASSLLDSEMISYNEQFF.

This clonotype was seen more than once but under ten times. V gene TRBV12-3 or TRBV12-4 combines with J gene TRBJ2-2, with D maybe TRBD2 (7 bases). There are 16 residues in the CDR3. V dropped 1 base and J dropped 4 bases, with 13 bases sitting between them. CDR3 DNA sequence: TGTGCCAGCAGTTTAGGAGGCGGGGGCGGCACCGGGGAGCTGTTTTTT. It is translated as CASSLGGGGGTGELFF.

The genes are TRBV12-3 or TRBV12-4 and TRBJ2-7, with 9 nucleotides matching TRBD1. This CDR3 has 14 amino acids. Unmatched junction bases numbered 5, after V lost 6 bases and J lost 2 bases. The CDR3 coding sequence is TGTGCCAGCAGCCGACAGGGGGGCCCCTACGAGCAGTACTTC. It yields the protein CASSRQGGPYEQYF.

J is TRBJ2-2 and V is TRBV12-5, with a possible D match to TRBD1 (6 bases). V lost 1 base, J lost 7 bases, and 10 bases lay in between. CDR1 is LGHNT and CDR2 is FRNRAP in the germline V gene. This CDR3 spans 14 amino acids. The CDR3 sequence is CASGLGGRIGELFF. CDR3 coding DNA: TGTGCTAGTGGTTTGGGGGGGCGCATCGGGGAGCTGTTTTTT.

The chain links TRBV10-3 to TRBJ1-2, with 7 bases matching TRBD1. Looked up from germline, CDR1 is ENHRY and CDR2 is SYGVKD. V shed 8 bases and J 0 bases; nucleotides not matched to a gene: 9. The CDR3 consists of 15 residues. The CDR3 is CAIGSRTGPNYGYTF. The CDR3 nucleotides read TGTGCCATCGGTTCCCGGACAGGCCCTAACTATGGCTACACCTTC.

This clonotype was seen a handful of times. This chain links TRBV6-1 with TRBJ1-2; TRBD1 matches 7 bases. The V and J ends lost 6 bases and 3 bases, in that order; junction bases with no gene match: 7. This CDR3 has 14 amino acids. From germline, CDR1 is MNHNS and CDR2 SASEGT. The CDR3 reads CASRATGRDYGYTF. CDR3 DNA: TGTGCCAGCAGGGCGACAGGGAGGGACTATGGCTACACCTTC.

This chain links TRBV29-1 with TRBJ1-1; D uncertain. The CDR3 extends over 12 amino acids. The germline V gene has CDR1 SQVTM and CDR2 ANQGSEA. The ends were cut back, 0 bases at V and 6 bases at J, with 8 bases in the middle. The CDR3 loop reads CSVEDSVSEAFF. The CDR3 coding sequence is TGCAGCGTTGAAGATTCGGTTTCTGAAGCTTTCTTT. Full variable domain (remainder filled in from reference TRBV29-1 and TRBJ1-1): SAVISQKPSRDICQRGTSLTIQCQVDSQVTMMFWYRQQPGQSLTLIATANQGSEATYESGFVIDKFPISRPNLTFSTLTVSNMSPEDSSIYLCSVEDSVSEAFFGQGTRLTVV.

The rearrangement links TRBV29-1 to TRBJ1-1; 10 bases line up with TRBD1. J lost 3 bases, V lost 7 bases, and 8 bases had no gene match. This CDR3 has 14 amino acids. Looked up from germline, CDR1 is SQVTM and CDR2 is ANQGSEA. The CDR3 reads CSAPGQGVDTEAFF. The CDR3 region has the DNA TGCAGCGCCCCTGGACAGGGGGTTGACACTGAAGCTTTCTTT.